This is a list of T cell receptor beta chains from one sample in a study of cytotoxic CD8 clonotypes in ibrutinib-treated CLL. The assay was immunoSEQ multiplex PCR, and TCRdb's table has in-frame clones only and misses some. The repertoire holds some 17,000 clones, with approximately 60% as singletons. The sample in question was PBMCs, obtained after 12 months of ibrutinib treatment. Source of these receptors: a human donor with chronic lymphocytic leukemia. Both conserved end residues are part of each CDR3.

TRBJ2-6,TRBV5-4,CASSLGGGTGANVLTF
TRBJ2-4,TRBV11-2,CASSLGGAPDIQYF
TRBJ2-3,TRBV25-1,CASSVAGDTQYF
TRBJ1-5,TRBV5-8,CASSLEVTVYSNQPQHF
TRBJ2-5,TRBV13,CASSAPDRGLLQETQYF
TRBJ1-5,TRBV6-7,CASSYSSLQGGNQPQHF
TRBJ2-5,TRBV6-1,CASTAIQGIQETQYF
TRBJ1-2,TRBV5-6,CASSQEDRATANYGYTF
TRBJ1-5,TRBV28,CASSPNVDPNQPQHF
TRBJ2-6,TRBV30,CAWTTGLSGANVLTF
TRBJ2-1,TRBV9,CASSPDGRLVYEQFF
TRBJ2-7,TRBV18,CASSPPSRGSYEQYF